Below, one T cell receptor (beta chain) is given with its context. What it binds is unknown. This CDR3 contains 12 residues. Germline values: CDR1 MNHEY, CDR2 SVGAGI. With 10 bases clipped from V and 3 bases from J, the junction kept 4 bases outside the gene matches. These data originate in a study of T cell responses to AZD1222 COVID-19 vaccine. As for the study in general: Second-dose schedules of about 4 or about 12 weeks were combined.

Sequencing used immunoSEQ multiplex PCR; TCRdb keeps in-frame clones, though not all of them. Counted here are under 150,000 clones, over 90% occurring once; the ten biggest clones make up 5.4%. The study's findings and limits: The breadth and depth of Spike-specific TCRs increased once two AZD1222 doses had been given.

The sequenced sample was peripheral blood, obtained on day 0 of AZD1222 vaccination. The genes are TRBV6-5 and TRBJ1-2; the match to TRBD1 covers 8 bases. This sequence was found in an adult in good health. CDR3 in DNA: TGTGCCATTGGACAGGGCTACTATGGCTACACCTTC. This encodes CAIGQGYYGYTF.